One sample yielded the 6 T cell receptor beta chains listed below, sequenced in a study of T-cell reconstitution after alpha-beta-depleted transplantation in children. The TCRbeta library was prepared with unique molecular identifiers. TCRdb independently ran MiXCR on the PCR reads; one entry per CDR3 protein. The sample lists some 310,000 distinct CDR3 sequences; 23% were seen once. Specimen: PBMCs, mostly from graft donor cells, collected 180 days after TCRalphabeta/CD19-depleted stem cell transplant. The receptors stem from a male patient between 10 and 17 years old who had a stem cell transplant for acute lymphoblastic leukemia, so the T cells may come from the graft donor.

The chain uses TRBV27 and TRBJ2-6; 9 positions agree with TRBD1. The CDR3 covers 20 residues. The V gene end was trimmed by 3 bases and the J gene end by 1 base; junction bases not matched to a gene: 13. Germline values: CDR1 MNHEY, CDR2 SMNVEV (reference sequence). CDR3 loop: CASSFARDRVIGSGANVLTF. Here the CDR3 DNA reads TGTGCCAGCAGTTTTGCACGGGACAGGGTTATAGGTTCTGGGGCCAACGTCCTGACTTTC.

This clonotype was seen more than once but under ten times. The V and J genes are TRBV27 and TRBJ1-4; TRBD1 is a possible D gene (5 bases). CDR3 length equals 17 residues. V shed 1 base and J shed 8 bases, with 20 bases lying between them. CDR1 is MNHEY, CDR2 SMNVEV, per germline (reference sequence). CDR3 protein: CASSLFPPGKAAEKLFF. DNA for the CDR3: TGTGCCAGCAGTTTATTCCCTCCAGGGAAAGCGGCAGAAAAACTGTTTTTT.

This clonotype was detected only a few times. V and J are TRBV29-1 and TRBJ2-1; TRBD1 might be the D (5 bases). V shed 3 bases and J shed 0 bases, with 9 bases lying between them. The CDR3 sequence is 14 residues long. Germline V gene sequence: CDR1 SQVTM, CDR2 ANQGSEA. The CDR3: CSVDDRGSYNEQFF. The CDR3 DNA reads as TGCAGCGTTGATGATAGGGGCTCCTACAATGAGCAGTTCTTC.

This clonotype was picked up a small number of times. The chain links TRBV20-1 to TRBJ2-2, with D uncertain. The V gene's germline CDR1 is DFQATT and CDR2 SNEGSKA (reference sequence). V was clipped by 0 bases and J by 1 base, with 9 bases between them. The CDR3 length is 15 residues. The CDR3 loop is CSARDFLMNTGELFF. DNA of the CDR3: TGCAGTGCTAGAGATTTTCTGATGAACACCGGGGAGCTGTTTTTT.

The genes are TRBV7-2 and TRBJ2-1, with 7 bases lining up with TRBD2. The CDR3 covers 14 residues. J gave up 7 bases and V 5 bases, and 8 bases lay outside the gene matches. Germline CDR1 and CDR2: SGHTA and FQGNSA. In nucleotides, the CDR3 is TGTGCCAGCAGCCCCAGGACTAGGAAGAATGAGCAGTTCTTC. Translated, it gives CASSPRTRKNEQFF.

This clonotype has just a few counts. The rearrangement links TRBV5-5 to TRBJ2-4; D is ambiguous. Per germline, CDR1 SGHKS and CDR2 YYEKEE (reference sequence). V was trimmed by 3 bases and J by 0 bases, leaving 19 bases between them. The CDR3 is 18 amino acids. CDR3 DNA sequence: TGTGCCAGCAGCTGGCCTAGTGGTACAGTTCTAGCCAAAAACATTCAGTACTTC. This encodes CASSWPSGTVLAKNIQYF. Looking up the rest from reference TRBV5-5 and TRBJ2-4 gives the full variable domain: DAGVTQSPTHLIKTRGQQVTLRCSPISGHKSVSWYQQVLGQGPQFIFQYYEKEERGRGNFPDRFSARQFPNYSSELNVNALLLGDSALYLCASSWPSGTVLAKNIQYFGAGTRLSVL.